These 22 T cell receptor beta chains originate from one sample sequenced in a study of T cells in Graves' hyperthyroidism and ophthalmopathy. Researchers amplified the TCR beta CDR3 regions from RNA transcripts. The TCR CDR3 was amplified in a first-round RT-PCR using the HTBI primer set. TCRdb used MiXCR to reprocess the multiplex PCR reads, holding one entry per CDR3 protein. The sample lists roughly 240,000 distinct CDR3 sequences, roughly 17% seen once, with 28% in the top ten. The source material was blood. The origin of the receptors is a woman under 30 with Graves' ophthalmopathy.

This clonotype was picked up many times. This chain links TRBV20-1 with TRBJ2-7; a weak D match, TRBD2 (6 bases). V lost 0 bases and J 2 bases, leaving 11 bases between the germline ends. Germline CDR1 and CDR2: DFQATT and SNEGSKA (reference sequence). The CDR3 consists of 14 residues. CDR3 loop: CSARDWGDTYEQYF. The CDR3 coding sequence is TGCAGTGCTAGAGATTGGGGGGATACCTACGAGCAGTACTTC.

The V gene is TRBV9, the J gene TRBJ1-3; 7 bases line up with TRBD1. V shed 0 bases, J shed 0 bases, and the junction held 3 bases outside the gene matches. The CDR3 length is 16 residues. Per the germline V gene, CDR1 is SGDLS and CDR2 is YYNGEE. The chain's CDR3 is CASSVEWDSSGNTIYF. The CDR3 coding sequence is TGTGCCAGCAGCGTAGAATGGGACAGCTCTGGAAACACCATATATTTT. Drawing the rest from reference TRBV9 and TRBJ1-3, the complete variable domain is DSGVTQTPKHLITATGQRVTLRCSPRSGDLSVYWYQQSLDQGLQFLIQYYNGEERAKGNILERFSAQQFPDLHSELNLSSLELGDSALYFCASSVEWDSSGNTIYFGEGSWLTVV.

In its sample, this clonotype was seen many times. This chain uses TRBV28 with TRBJ2-7; 7 bases are shared with TRBD1. CDR1 and CDR2 (germline): MDHEN, SYDVKM. The CDR3 extends over 12 amino acids. V trimming: 10 bases; J trimming: 3 bases; junction bases outside the gene matches: 6. The CDR3 spells CATGTAIYEQYF. Here the CDR3 DNA reads TGTGCCACCGGGACAGCCATCTACGAGCAGTACTTC.

This clonotype was picked up many times. The chain has TRBV6-5 and TRBJ2-1; 9 nucleotides agree with TRBD2. The CDR3 length is 17 residues. Losses at the gene ends were 0 bases for V and 4 bases for J; bases not matched to a gene: 7. The germline V gene encodes CDR1 MNHEY and CDR2 SVGAGI. The CDR3 DNA sequence: TGTGCCAGCAGTTACTCCTCTAGCGGGAATGTTTACAATGAGCAGTTCTTC. Translated, it gives CASSYSSSGNVYNEQFF.

The CDR3 reads CASRPGGSGQPQHF. In nucleotides, the CDR3 is TGTGCCAGCAGACCAGGGGGCAGCGGTCAGCCCCAGCATTTT. The rearrangement uses TRBV28 and TRBJ1-5; 8 nucleotides line up with TRBD1. V dropped 6 bases and J dropped 6; count of bases not matched to a gene: 7. The length of the CDR3 is 14 residues. Germline CDR1 MDHEN, CDR2 SYDVKM.

This clonotype showed up many times. The chain employs TRBV6-2 or TRBV6-3 and TRBJ1-5; TRBD1 might be the D (6 bases). This CDR3 region has 11 residues. Germline-derived CDR1 and CDR2 are MNHEY and SVGEGT. V gave up 7 bases and J gave up 5 bases, with 6 bases separating them. The CDR3 coding sequence is TGTGCCAGCAACAGGGATCAGCCCCAGCATTTT. Protein: CASNRDQPQHF.

In regard to this clonotype: One base away lies a much larger clone, so this may be a sequencing read error. This CDR3 is missing its conserved last phenylalanine or tryptophan, likely due to a read error. The chain couples TRBV19 to TRBJ1-1; no definite D call. CDR1 LNHDA and CDR2 SQIVND come from the germline V gene (reference sequence). The V end was cut by 7 bases, the J end by 3 bases, with 15 bases between. The CDR3 spans 14 residues. The CDR3: CASTEGVRDTEAFL. CDR3 DNA: TGTGCCAGTACCGAAGGTGTACGGGACACTGAAGCTTTCCTT.

This clonotype showed up many times. The genes are TRBV30 and TRBJ2-5; 8 nucleotides align to TRBD1. The germline V gene has CDR1 GTSNPN and CDR2 SVGIG (reference sequence). This CDR3 region has 16 residues. V dropped 5 bases and J dropped 3; count of bases not matched to a gene: 14. As DNA, the CDR3 is TGTGCCTGGTTCGACCCACGACAGGGGAAAAAAGAGACCCAGTACTTC. Its translation is CAWFDPRQGKKETQYF.

The table lists this clonotype with many counts. The rearrangement joins TRBV12-3 or TRBV12-4 to TRBJ1-2; unclear D gene. The V gene lost 5 bases and the J gene lost 4 bases, with 11 bases spanning the gap. The CDR3 length is 13 residues. CDR3 protein: CASSPGRGYGYTF. The CDR3 DNA follows: TGTGCCAGCAGTCCTGGACGAGGCTATGGCTACACCTTC.

This clonotype was counted between two and nine times. The V and J genes are TRBV6-2 or TRBV6-3 and TRBJ2-6, with TRBD1 matching 12 bases. Germline V CDR1 and CDR2: MNHEY, SVGEGT. The V and J ends lost 5 bases and 2 bases, in that order; junction bases with no gene match: 4. The CDR3 has 17 residues. CDR3 sequence (DNA): TGTGCCAGCAGTCCCTGGGACAGGGGGCCTGGGGCCAACGTCCTGACTTTC. Translation: CASSPWDRGPGANVLTF.

This clonotype was counted ten times or more. This chain connects TRBV28 to TRBJ1-1; unclear D gene. CDR1 and CDR2 from the germline V gene are MDHEN and SYDVKM. This CDR3 spans 14 amino acids. Trimming shortened V by 2 bases and J by 0 bases, and 7 bases separated the two germline ends. CDR3 loop: CASSLGTLNTEAFF. In DNA form, the CDR3 reads TGTGCCAGCAGTTTAGGCACGTTGAACACTGAAGCTTTCTTT. Full variable domain (rest looked up from reference TRBV28 and TRBJ1-1): DVKVTQSSRYLVKRTGEKVFLECVQDMDHENMFWYRQDPGLGLRLIYFSYDVKMKEKGDIPEGYSVSREKKERFSLILESASTNQTSMYLCASSLGTLNTEAFFGQGTRLTVV.

This clonotype was counted ten times or more. CDR3 nucleotides: TGTGCCAGCAGTTCCAACAGGAATCAGCCCCAGCATTTT. Encoded protein: CASSSNRNQPQHF. V and J are TRBV12-3 or TRBV12-4 and TRBJ1-5, with TRBD1 as a possible D gene (5 bases). The CDR3 covers 13 residues. Between the trimmed V and J ends, which lost 4 bases and 4 bases, there was a span of 8 bases.

This clonotype has at least ten counts. The V gene is TRBV6-2 or TRBV6-3, the J gene TRBJ2-3; perhaps TRBD2 as D (5 bases). This CDR3 comprises 16 residues. CDR1 MNHEY and CDR2 SVGEGT come from the germline V gene. Trimming removed 2 bases from V and 0 bases from J, with 12 bases in between. The CDR3 here is CASSYRGSTSTDTQYF. CDR3 sequence (DNA): TGTGCCAGCAGTTACCGAGGGAGCACTAGCACAGATACGCAGTATTTT.

This clonotype was counted many times. The chain links TRBV6-1 to TRBJ2-5, with TRBD1 identical over 10 bases. V lost 2 bases, J lost 4 bases, and 4 bases stayed unmatched. The CDR3 has 15 residues. In germline, CDR1 is MNHNS, CDR2 SASEGT. CDR3 nucleotides: TGTGCCAGCAGTGAAACGGGACAGGGGAGAGAGACCCAGTACTTC. It codes for CASSETGQGRETQYF.

This clonotype was seen repeatedly, ten times or more. The chain carries TRBV19 and TRBJ2-2, with a weak D call TRBD2 (6 bases). The CDR3 is 14 amino acids. The V gene lost 3 bases and the J gene lost 4 bases, with 9 bases spanning the gap. CDR1 is LNHDA and CDR2 is SQIVND in the germline V gene (reference sequence). The CDR3 spells CASSITSPTGELFF. The CDR3 DNA follows: TGTGCCAGTAGTATTACTAGCCCCACCGGGGAGCTGTTTTTT. The variable domain in full, completed from reference TRBV19 and TRBJ2-2, reads DGGITQSPKYLFRKEGQNVTLSCEQNLNHDAMYWYRQDPGQGLRLIYYSQIVNDFQKGDIAEGYSVSREKKESFPLTVTSAQKNPTAFYLCASSITSPTGELFFGEGSRLTVL.

This clonotype appeared a single time. The gene calls are TRBV5-4 and TRBJ2-7; D is possibly TRBD1 or TRBD2 (5 bases each). Germline CDR1 reads SGHNT; CDR2 reads YYREEE (reference sequence). CDR3 length: 15 amino acids. Trimming shortened V by 2 bases and J by 0 bases, and 12 bases separated the two germline ends. The CDR3, as DNA: TGTGCCAGCAGCTTCTACGGGGCGCCCTCCTACGAGCAGTACTTC. Its translation is CASSFYGAPSYEQYF.

This clonotype was seen ten or more times. J is TRBJ2-7 and V is TRBV28, with D unresolved. Between the trimmed V and J ends, which lost 3 bases and 3 bases, there was a span of 9 bases. The CDR3 sequence is 13 residues long. Germline-derived CDR1 and CDR2 are MDHEN and SYDVKM. The CDR3 loop is CASSFARVYEQYF. CDR3 nucleotides: TGTGCCAGCAGTTTCGCTAGAGTCTACGAGCAGTACTTC.

This clonotype was counted ten times or more. The chain uses TRBV20-1 and TRBJ1-2, with D possibly being TRBD1 (6 bases). Trimming removed 5 bases at V and 0 bases at J, with 13 bases between. The germline gives CDR1 DFQATT, CDR2 SNEGSKA (reference sequence). The CDR3 contains 14 residues. The CDR3: CSARQAGANYGYTF. The CDR3 coding sequence is TGCAGTGCTCGACAGGCAGGTGCTAACTATGGCTACACCTTC.

At least ten counts were recorded for this clonotype. The chain recombines TRBV11-2 with TRBJ1-1, with D hard to call. The V and J ends lost 3 bases and 7 bases respectively, with 6 bases between them. Germline V lookup: CDR1 SGHAT, CDR2 FQNNGV. The CDR3 is made up of 11 amino acids. This chain's CDR3 is CASSFAVEAFF. As DNA, the CDR3 is TGTGCCAGCAGCTTTGCAGTTGAAGCTTTCTTT.

This clonotype was counted many times. The CDR3 coding sequence is TGCGCCAGCAGCCACCGGGACAGGGAATCTCGCGAGCAGTACTTC. Residues: CASSHRDRESREQYF. The chain links TRBV4-1 to TRBJ2-7; 9 nucleotides match TRBD1. CDR1 MGHRA and CDR2 YSYEKL come from the germline V gene. This CDR3 has 15 amino acids. The V gene end was trimmed by 3 bases and the J gene end by 6 bases; junction bases not matched to a gene: 9.

This clonotype occurred many times. The chain couples TRBV9 to TRBJ2-3; D gene ambiguous. The CDR3 has 16 amino acids. V lost 0 bases and J lost 3, with 14 bases in between. Germline assignment: CDR1 SGDLS and CDR2 YYNGEE. The CDR3 sequence: CASSVDWASGTDTQYF. The CDR3 DNA is TGTGCCAGCAGCGTAGATTGGGCCTCTGGGACAGATACGCAGTATTTT.

V and J are TRBV13 and TRBJ2-7; tentative D call: TRBD2 (7 bases). With 4 bases removed from V and 0 bases from J, the gap between germline ends came to 10 bases. CDR1 and CDR2 (germline): PRHDT, FYEKMQ (reference sequence). The CDR3 covers 14 residues. The CDR3 nucleotides are TGTGCCAGCAGCTCCCGGGGGGCCTCCTACGAGCAGTACTTC. Amino acids: CASSSRGASYEQYF.